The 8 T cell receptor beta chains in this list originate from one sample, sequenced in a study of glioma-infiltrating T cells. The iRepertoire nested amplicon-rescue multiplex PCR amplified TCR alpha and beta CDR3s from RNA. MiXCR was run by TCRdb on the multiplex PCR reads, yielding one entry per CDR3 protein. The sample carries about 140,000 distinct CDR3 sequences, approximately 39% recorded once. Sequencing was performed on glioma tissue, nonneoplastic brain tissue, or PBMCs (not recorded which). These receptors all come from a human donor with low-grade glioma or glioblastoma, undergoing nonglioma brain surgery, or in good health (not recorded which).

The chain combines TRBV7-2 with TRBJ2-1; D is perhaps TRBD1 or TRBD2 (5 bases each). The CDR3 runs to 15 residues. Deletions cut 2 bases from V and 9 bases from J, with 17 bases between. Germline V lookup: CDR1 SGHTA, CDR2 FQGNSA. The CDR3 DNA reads TGTGCCAGCAGCTTAACGGGACCTGGGGGTATTGAGCAGTTCTTC. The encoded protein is CASSLTGPGGIEQFF.

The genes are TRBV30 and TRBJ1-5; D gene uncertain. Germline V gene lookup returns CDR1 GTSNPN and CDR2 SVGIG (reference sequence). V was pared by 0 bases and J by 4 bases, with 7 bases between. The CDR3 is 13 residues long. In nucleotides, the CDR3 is TGTGCCTGGAGTGTAACAGAAAATCAGCCCCAGCATTTT. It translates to CAWSVTENQPQHF.

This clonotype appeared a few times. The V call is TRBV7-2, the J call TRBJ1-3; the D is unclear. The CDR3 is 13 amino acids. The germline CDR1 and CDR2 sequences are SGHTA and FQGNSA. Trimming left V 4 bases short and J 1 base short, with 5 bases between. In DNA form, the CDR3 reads TGTGCCAGCAGCTCTTTATCTGGAAACACCATATATTTT. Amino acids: CASSSLSGNTIYF.

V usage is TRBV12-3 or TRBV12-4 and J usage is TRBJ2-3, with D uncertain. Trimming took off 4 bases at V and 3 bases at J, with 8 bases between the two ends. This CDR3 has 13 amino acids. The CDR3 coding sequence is TGTGCCAGCAGTTGGAATCCGACAGATACGCAGTATTTT. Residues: CASSWNPTDTQYF.

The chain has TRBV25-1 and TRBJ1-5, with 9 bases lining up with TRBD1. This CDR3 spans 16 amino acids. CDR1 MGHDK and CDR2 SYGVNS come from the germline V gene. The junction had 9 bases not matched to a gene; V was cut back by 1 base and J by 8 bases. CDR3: CASSESGTGRNEPQHF. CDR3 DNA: TGTGCCAGCAGTGAATCTGGGACAGGGAGAAATGAGCCCCAGCATTTT.

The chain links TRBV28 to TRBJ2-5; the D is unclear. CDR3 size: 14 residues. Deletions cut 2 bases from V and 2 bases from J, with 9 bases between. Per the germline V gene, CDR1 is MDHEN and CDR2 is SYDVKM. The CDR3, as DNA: TGTGCCAGCAGTTTAGGTCGGCAACAAGAGACCCAGTACTTC. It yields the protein CASSLGRQQETQYF.

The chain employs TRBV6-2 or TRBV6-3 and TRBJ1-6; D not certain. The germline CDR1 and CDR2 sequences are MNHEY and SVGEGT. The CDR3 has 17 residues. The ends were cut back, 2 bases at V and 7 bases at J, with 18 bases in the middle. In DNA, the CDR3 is TGTGCCAGCAGTTACCAGAGGACTGTCGCGCCAAATTCACCCCTCCACTTT. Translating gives CASSYQRTVAPNSPLHF.

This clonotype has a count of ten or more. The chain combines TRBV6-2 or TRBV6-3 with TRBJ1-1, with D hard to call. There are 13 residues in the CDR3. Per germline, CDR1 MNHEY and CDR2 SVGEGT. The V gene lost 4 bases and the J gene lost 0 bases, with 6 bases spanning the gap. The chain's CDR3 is CASSLGMNTEAFF. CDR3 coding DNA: TGTGCCAGCAGTTTAGGTATGAACACTGAAGCTTTCTTT.